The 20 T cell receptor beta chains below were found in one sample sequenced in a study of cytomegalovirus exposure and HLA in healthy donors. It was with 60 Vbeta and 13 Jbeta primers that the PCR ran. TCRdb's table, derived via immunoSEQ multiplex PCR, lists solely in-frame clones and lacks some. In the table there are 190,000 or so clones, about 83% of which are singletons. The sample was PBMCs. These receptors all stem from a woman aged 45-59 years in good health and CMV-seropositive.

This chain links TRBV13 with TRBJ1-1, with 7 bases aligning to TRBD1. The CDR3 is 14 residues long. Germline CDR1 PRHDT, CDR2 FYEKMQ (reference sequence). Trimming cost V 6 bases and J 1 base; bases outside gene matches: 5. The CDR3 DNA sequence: TGTGCCAGCAGTTACAGGGGCGCGAACACTGAAGCTTTCTTT. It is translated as CASSYRGANTEAFF.

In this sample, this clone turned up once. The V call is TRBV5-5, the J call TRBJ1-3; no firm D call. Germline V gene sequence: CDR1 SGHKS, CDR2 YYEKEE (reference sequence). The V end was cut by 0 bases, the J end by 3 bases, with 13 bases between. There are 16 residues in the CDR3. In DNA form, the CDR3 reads TGTGCCAGCAGCTTGGTTCGGGTGTCGCGTGGAAACACCATATATTTT. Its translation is CASSLVRVSRGNTIYF. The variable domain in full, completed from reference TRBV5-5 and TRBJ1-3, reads DAGVTQSPTHLIKTRGQQVTLRCSPISGHKSVSWYQQVLGQGPQFIFQYYEKEERGRGNFPDRFSARQFPNYSSELNVNALLLGDSALYLCASSLVRVSRGNTIYFGEGSWLTVV.

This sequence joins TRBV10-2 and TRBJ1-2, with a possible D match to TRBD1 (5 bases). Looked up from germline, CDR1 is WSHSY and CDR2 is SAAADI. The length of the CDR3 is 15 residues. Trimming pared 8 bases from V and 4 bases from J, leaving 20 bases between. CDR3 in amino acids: CASCRVPGQGYGYTF. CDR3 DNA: TGCGCCAGCTGTCGCGTTCCCGGACAAGGCTATGGCTACACCTTC.

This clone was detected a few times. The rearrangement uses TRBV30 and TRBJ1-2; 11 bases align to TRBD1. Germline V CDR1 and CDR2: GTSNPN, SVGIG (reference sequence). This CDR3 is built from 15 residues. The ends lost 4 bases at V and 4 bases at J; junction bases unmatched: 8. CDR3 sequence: CAWIPGTGGFYGYTF. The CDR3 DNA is TGTGCCTGGATTCCGGGGACAGGGGGTTTCTATGGCTACACCTTC.

CDR3 coding DNA: TGTGCCAGCAGGAAGAGTGAAAAACTGTTTTTT. Translated: CASRKSEKLFF. The chain links TRBV6-9 to TRBJ1-4; no firm D call. Per the germline V gene, CDR1 is MNHGY and CDR2 is SVAAGI. Trimming cost V 6 bases and J 7 bases, with 6 bases left between them. This CDR3 region has 11 residues.

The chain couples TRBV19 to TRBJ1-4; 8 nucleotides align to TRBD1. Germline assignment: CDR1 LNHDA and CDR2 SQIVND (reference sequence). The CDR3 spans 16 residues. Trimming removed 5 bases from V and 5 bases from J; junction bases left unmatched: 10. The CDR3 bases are TGTGCCAGTAGTCGTAAACGGACAGGGAGGAATGAAAAACTGTTTTTT. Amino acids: CASSRKRTGRNEKLFF.

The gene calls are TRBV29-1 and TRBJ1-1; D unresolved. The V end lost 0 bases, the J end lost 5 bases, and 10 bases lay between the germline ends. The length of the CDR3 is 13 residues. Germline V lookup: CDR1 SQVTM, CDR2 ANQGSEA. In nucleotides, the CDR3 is TGCAGCGTTGAAGACGGGGAAGGGACTGAAGCTTTCTTT. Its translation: CSVEDGEGTEAFF.

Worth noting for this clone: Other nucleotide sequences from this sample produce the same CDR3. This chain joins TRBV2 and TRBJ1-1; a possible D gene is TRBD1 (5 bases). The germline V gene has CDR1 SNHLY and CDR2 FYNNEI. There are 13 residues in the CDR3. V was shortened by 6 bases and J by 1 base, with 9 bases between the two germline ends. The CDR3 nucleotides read TGTGCCAGCAGGGCTGACAGGAACACTGAAGCTTTCTTT. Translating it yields CASRADRNTEAFF.

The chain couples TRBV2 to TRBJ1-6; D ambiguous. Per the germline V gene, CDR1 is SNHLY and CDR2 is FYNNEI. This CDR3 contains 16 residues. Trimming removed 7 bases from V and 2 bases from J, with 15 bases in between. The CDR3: CASKGGPVPYNSPLHF. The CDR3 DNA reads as TGTGCCAGCAAGGGAGGCCCCGTGCCCTATAATTCACCCCTCCACTTT.

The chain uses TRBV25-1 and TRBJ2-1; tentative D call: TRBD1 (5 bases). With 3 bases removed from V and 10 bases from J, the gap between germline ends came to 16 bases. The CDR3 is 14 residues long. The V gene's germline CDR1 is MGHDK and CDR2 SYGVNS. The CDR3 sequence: CASSEIGAISEQFF. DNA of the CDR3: TGTGCCAGCAGTGAGATAGGGGCTATATCGGAGCAGTTCTTC.

The CDR3 DNA reads as TGTGCCAGCAGGACAGGGGGCAGTTCGGAGACCCAGTACTTC. Amino acid sequence: CASRTGGSSETQYF. The chain links TRBV19 to TRBJ2-5; TRBD1 aligns across 11 bases. V dropped 9 bases and J dropped 5; count of bases not matched to a gene: 8. There are 14 residues in the CDR3. Looked up from germline, CDR1 is LNHDA and CDR2 is SQIVND (reference sequence).

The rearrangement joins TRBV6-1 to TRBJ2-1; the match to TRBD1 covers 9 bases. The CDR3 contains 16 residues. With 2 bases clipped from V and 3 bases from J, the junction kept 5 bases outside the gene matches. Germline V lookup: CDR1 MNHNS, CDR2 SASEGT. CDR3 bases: TGTGCCAGCAGTGAACTGGGACAGGGCTTCTACAATGAGCAGTTCTTC. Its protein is CASSELGQGFYNEQFF.

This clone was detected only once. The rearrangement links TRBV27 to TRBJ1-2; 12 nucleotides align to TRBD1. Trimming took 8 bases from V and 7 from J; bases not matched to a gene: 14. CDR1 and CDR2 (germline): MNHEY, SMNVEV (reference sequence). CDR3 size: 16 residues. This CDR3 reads CASGVPGQGAHAGYTF. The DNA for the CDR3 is TGTGCCAGCGGGGTGCCGGGACAGGGGGCTCACGCTGGCTACACCTTC.

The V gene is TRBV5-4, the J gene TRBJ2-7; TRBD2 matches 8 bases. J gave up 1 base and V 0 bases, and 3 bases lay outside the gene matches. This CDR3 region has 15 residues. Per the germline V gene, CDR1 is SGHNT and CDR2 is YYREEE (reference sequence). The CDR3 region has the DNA TGTGCCAGCAGCTTGGACCGGGAGGGGTCCTACGAGCAGTACTTC. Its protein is CASSLDREGSYEQYF.

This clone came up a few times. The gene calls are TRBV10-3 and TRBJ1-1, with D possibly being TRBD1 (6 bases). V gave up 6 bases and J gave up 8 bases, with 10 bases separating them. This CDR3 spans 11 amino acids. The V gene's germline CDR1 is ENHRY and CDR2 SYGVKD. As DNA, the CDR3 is TGTGCCATCAGCGCACAGGGAGAAGCTTTCTTT. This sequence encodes CAISAQGEAFF.

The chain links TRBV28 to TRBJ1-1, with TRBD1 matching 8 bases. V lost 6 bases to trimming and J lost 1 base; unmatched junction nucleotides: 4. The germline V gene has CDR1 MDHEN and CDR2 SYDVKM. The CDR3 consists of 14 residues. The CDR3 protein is CASRGQGENTEAFF. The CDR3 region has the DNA TGTGCCAGCAGAGGACAGGGTGAGAACACTGAAGCTTTCTTT.

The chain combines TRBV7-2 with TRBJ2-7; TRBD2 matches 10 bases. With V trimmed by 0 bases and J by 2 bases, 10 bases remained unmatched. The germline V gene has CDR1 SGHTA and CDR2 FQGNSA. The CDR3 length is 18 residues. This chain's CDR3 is CASSLASPSGGPTYEQYF. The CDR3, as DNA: TGTGCCAGCAGCTTAGCATCCCCTAGCGGGGGCCCAACCTACGAGCAGTACTTC.

CDR3 in DNA: TGTGCCAGCAGCTTAAAGTCGACTAGCGGGGGTCCCCGGAGCACAGATACGCAGTATTTT. This translates into CASSLKSTSGGPRSTDTQYF. The chain carries TRBV7-3 and TRBJ2-3, with 12 bases lining up with TRBD2. V dropped 1 base and J dropped 0; count of bases not matched to a gene: 11. The CDR3 spans 20 residues. The germline gives CDR1 SGHTA, CDR2 FQGTGA.

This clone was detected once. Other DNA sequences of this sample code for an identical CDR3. The CDR3 here is CASSLSNYGYTF. In DNA, the CDR3 is TGTGCCAGCAGCTTGTCTAACTATGGCTACACCTTC. J is TRBJ1-2 and V is TRBV28, with D uncertain. Germline CDR1 MDHEN, CDR2 SYDVKM. With 6 bases removed from V and 0 bases from J, the gap between germline ends came to 5 bases. The CDR3 is 12 amino acids.

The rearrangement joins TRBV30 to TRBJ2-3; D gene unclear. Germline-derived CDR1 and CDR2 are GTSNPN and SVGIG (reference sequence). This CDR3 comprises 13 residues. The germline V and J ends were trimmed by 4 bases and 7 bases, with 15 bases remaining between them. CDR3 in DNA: TGTGCCTGGATTCCCTTCAAGAGGAATACGCAGTATTTT. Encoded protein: CAWIPFKRNTQYF.